This entry lists 25 T cell receptor beta chains sequenced from one sample in a study of technical replicates of blood from a few donors. Here immunoSEQ multiplex PCR was the method, and the copy in TCRdb shows in-frame clones only, minus some. The sample has around 100,000 clones; 90% to 95% are singletons. The sample consisted of T cells isolated from PBMCs. These receptor sequences come from a human donor in good health.

The V gene is TRBV10-2, the J gene TRBJ2-1, with TRBD1 matching over 9 bases. The CDR3 loop spans 15 amino acids. CDR1 is WSHSY, CDR2 SAAADI, per germline. J lost 3 bases, V lost 3 bases, and 3 bases had no gene match. CDR3 sequence: CASSDRDRDYNEQFF. CDR3 in DNA: TGCGCCAGCAGTGACCGGGACAGGGACTACAATGAGCAGTTCTTC.

The V call is TRBV7-3, the J call TRBJ1-2, with TRBD1 identical over 9 bases. The germline gives CDR1 SGHTA, CDR2 FQGTGA. The CDR3 is 13 amino acids. The junction had 0 bases not matched to a gene; V was cut back by 1 base and J by 6 bases. CDR3 region: CASSLRTGDGYTF. The CDR3 DNA follows: TGTGCCAGCAGCTTAAGGACAGGGGATGGCTACACCTTC.

The chain is built from TRBV4-2 and TRBJ1-1; 12 bases match TRBD1. CDR1 is LGHNA and CDR2 is YNFKEQ in the germline V gene. The CDR3 has 18 amino acids. Trimming at V came to 4 bases and at J to 4 bases, leaving 13 bases not matched to a gene. For the CDR3, the DNA is TGTGCCAGCAGCCCCAAGTCCGGGACAGGGGGCGGGAGCACTGAAGCTTTCTTT. This sequence encodes CASSPKSGTGGGSTEAFF.

The V and J genes are TRBV11-2 and TRBJ1-4, with no clear D. The germline CDR1 and CDR2 sequences are SGHAT and FQNNGV. V lost 2 bases and J lost 8, with 15 bases in between. The CDR3 extends over 15 amino acids. Here the CDR3 reads CASSLTRQSGEKLFF. Here the CDR3 DNA reads TGTGCCAGCAGCTTAACGAGGCAATCCGGGGAAAAACTGTTTTTT.

J is TRBJ2-1 and V is TRBV5-8, with 8 bases aligning to TRBD2. The CDR3 sequence is 15 residues long. Looked up from germline, CDR1 is SGHTS and CDR2 is YDEGEE. V was pared by 3 bases and J by 1 base, with 3 bases of the junction left unmatched. This CDR3 is CASSSAGASYNEQFF. CDR3 nucleotide sequence: TGTGCCAGCAGCTCAGCGGGAGCGTCCTACAATGAGCAGTTCTTC.

The CDR3 protein is CASSIQGSSYNEQFF. CDR3 in DNA: TGTGCCAGTAGTATCCAGGGAAGCTCCTACAATGAGCAGTTCTTC. This chain links TRBV19 with TRBJ2-1; maybe TRBD1 (5 bases). Deletions cut 3 bases from V and 0 bases from J, with 9 bases between. Germline lookup yields CDR1 LNHDA and CDR2 SQIVND (reference sequence). The CDR3 consists of 15 residues.

For the CDR3, the DNA is TGTGCCTGGAGTGCCGGGAACTCTTACAATGAGCAGTTCTTC. Amino acid sequence: CAWSAGNSYNEQFF. The V gene is TRBV30, the J gene TRBJ2-1; D perhaps matches TRBD2 (5 bases). The CDR3 contains 14 residues. Germline V gives CDR1 GTSNPN, CDR2 SVGIG (reference sequence). The ends were cut back, 1 base at V and 4 bases at J, with 11 bases in the middle.

V usage is TRBV15 and J usage is TRBJ2-5; 8 bases match TRBD1. Matching the DNA end better, TRBJ2-7 makes the J call doubtful. Germline CDR1 and CDR2: LNHNV and YYDKDF (reference sequence). CDR3 length equals 15 residues. The chain's CDR3 is CATSRMTGVAYEQYF. Written as DNA, the CDR3 is TGTGCCACCAGCAGGATGACAGGGGTGGCCTACGAGCAGTACTTC.

The CDR3 loop reads CASSFYTGAPDTQYF. The CDR3 region has the DNA TGTGCCAGCAGCTTCTATACAGGGGCCCCAGATACGCAGTATTTT. The chain is built from TRBV7-9 and TRBJ2-3; 7 bases are shared with TRBD1. The germline V gene encodes CDR1 SEHNR and CDR2 FQNEAQ (reference sequence). There are 15 residues in the CDR3. V gave up 3 bases and J gave up 4 bases; unmatched junction bases: 7. The whole variable domain, filled in from reference TRBV7-9 and TRBJ2-3, reads DTGVSQNPRHKITKRGQNVTFRCDPISEHNRLYWYRQTLGQGPEFLTYFQNEAQLEKSRLLSDRFSAERPKGSFSTLEIQRTEQGDSAMYLCASSFYTGAPDTQYFGPGTRLTVL.

The V and J genes are TRBV28 and TRBJ2-7; 13 bases are a match to TRBD2. CDR1 is MDHEN and CDR2 is SYDVKM in the germline V gene. V lost 5 bases to trimming and J lost 0 bases; unmatched junction nucleotides: 7. CDR3 length: 17 amino acids. The CDR3, as DNA: TGTGCCAGCAGTAACCTACTAGCGGGGGGGGGCTCCTACGAGCAGTACTTC. Protein: CASSNLLAGGGSYEQYF.

V is TRBV4-1 and J is TRBJ2-3; 7 bases line up with TRBD2. CDR1 is MGHRA, CDR2 YSYEKL, per germline. J was trimmed by 8 bases and V by 1 base; bases with no gene match: 9. The CDR3 contains 15 residues. CDR3 sequence: CASSQVLASVGTQYF. Here the CDR3 DNA reads TGCGCCAGCAGCCAAGTACTAGCGTCGGTCGGTACGCAGTATTTT.

The rearrangement uses TRBV18 and TRBJ2-7, with TRBD2 matching over 12 bases. The V segment lost 6 bases and the J segment 7 bases; nucleotides outside the gene matches: 7. The V gene's germline CDR1 is KGHSH and CDR2 LQKENI. This CDR3 comprises 14 residues. CDR3 sequence (DNA): TGTGCCAGCTCGCCTAGCGGGAGGGTCCTGGAGCAGTACTTC. Protein product: CASSPSGRVLEQYF. Drawing the rest from reference TRBV18 and TRBJ2-7, the complete variable domain is NAGVMQNPRHLVRRRGQEARLRCSPMKGHSHVYWYRQLPEEGLKFMVYLQKENIIDESGMPKERFSAEFPKEGPSILRIQQVVRGDSAAYFCASSPSGRVLEQYFGPGTRLTVT.

This chain links TRBV7-8 with TRBJ2-3; the D gene is possibly TRBD2 (6 bases). Germline values: CDR1 SGHVS, CDR2 FQNEAQ. The V end lost 5 bases, the J end lost 3 bases, and 9 bases lay between the germline ends. The CDR3 contains 13 residues. The CDR3 bases are TGTGCCAGCAGCCTAGGGAGGACAGATACGCAGTATTTT. It specifies CASSLGRTDTQYF.

The chain combines TRBV19 with TRBJ2-2, with D possibly being TRBD2 (5 bases). The germline CDR1 and CDR2 sequences are LNHDA and SQIVND (reference sequence). This CDR3 has 13 residues. Trimming shortened V by 7 bases and J by 4 bases, and 10 bases separated the two germline ends. CDR3: CASTGMATGELFF. The CDR3 DNA is TGTGCCAGTACGGGGATGGCCACCGGGGAGCTGTTTTTT.

The chain combines TRBV27 with TRBJ2-7, with 10 positions matching TRBD1. Germline loops: CDR1 MNHEY, CDR2 SMNVEV (reference sequence). The CDR3 runs to 15 residues. J gave up 5 bases and V 7 bases, and 11 bases lay outside the gene matches. The CDR3 loop is CASTQPGQGKHEQYF. In DNA form, the CDR3 reads TGTGCCAGCACCCAACCGGGACAGGGGAAACACGAGCAGTACTTC.

V and J are TRBV19 and TRBJ1-2, with D possibly TRBD1 on 5 matching bases. Germline lookup yields CDR1 LNHDA and CDR2 SQIVND (reference sequence). V was shortened by 7 bases and J by 1 base, with 13 bases between the two germline ends. The CDR3 length is 14 residues. The CDR3 loop reads CASTPGGHNYGYTF. CDR3 DNA sequence: TGTGCCAGTACCCCCGGGGGTCATAACTATGGCTACACCTTC.

This clone was counted a single time. The chain has TRBV7-7 and TRBJ2-5, with 8 bases that match TRBD2. The CDR3 has 15 residues. The V segment lost 2 bases and the J segment 5 bases; nucleotides outside the gene matches: 7. The germline V gene encodes CDR1 SSHAT and CDR2 FNYEAQ (reference sequence). CDR3 sequence reads: CASSLSTSVSETQYF. CDR3 nucleotide sequence: TGTGCCAGCAGCTTATCGACTAGCGTCAGTGAGACCCAGTACTTC.

The chain combines TRBV7-2 with TRBJ2-4; D not resolved. The CDR3 runs to 15 residues. V was trimmed by 0 bases and J by 0 bases, leaving 6 bases between them. Germline V gene lookup returns CDR1 SGHTA and CDR2 FQGNSA. CDR3 coding DNA: TGTGCCAGCAGCTTAGCGTCCGTAGCCAAAAACATTCAGTACTTC. Translating gives CASSLASVAKNIQYF.

J is TRBJ1-1 and V is TRBV28; possibly TRBD1 for D (5 bases). CDR3 size: 12 residues. The germline V and J ends were trimmed by 1 base and 8 bases, with 8 bases remaining between them. Germline-derived CDR1 and CDR2 are MDHEN and SYDVKM. CDR3: CASSLYNREAFF. The CDR3 DNA reads TGTGCCAGCAGTTTATATAACAGGGAAGCTTTCTTT.

This clone was seen once. The V call is TRBV9, the J call TRBJ2-7; 7 positions match TRBD2. The V segment lost 2 bases and the J segment 3 bases; nucleotides outside the gene matches: 5. This CDR3 comprises 14 residues. Germline loops: CDR1 SGDLS, CDR2 YYNGEE. CDR3 bases: TGTGCCAGCAGCGTGGCTAGCGGAAACTACGAGCAGTACTTC. Amino acid sequence: CASSVASGNYEQYF. Full variable domain (rest looked up from reference TRBV9 and TRBJ2-7): DSGVTQTPKHLITATGQRVTLRCSPRSGDLSVYWYQQSLDQGLQFLIQYYNGEERAKGNILERFSAQQFPDLHSELNLSSLELGDSALYFCASSVASGNYEQYFGPGTRLTVT.

This chain uses TRBV28 with TRBJ2-6, with D maybe TRBD2 (5 bases). V lost 7 bases, J lost 2 bases, and 15 bases lay in between. The CDR3 extends over 16 amino acids. Germline CDR1 and CDR2: MDHEN and SYDVKM. The CDR3 is CASKEGMVTGANVLTF. The DNA for the CDR3 is TGTGCCAGCAAAGAGGGAATGGTAACTGGGGCCAACGTCCTGACTTTC.

This chain links TRBV19 with TRBJ2-2, with TRBD2 matching 16 bases. Trimming took 4 bases from V and 0 from J; bases not matched to a gene: 14. Germline V gene data show CDR1 as LNHDA and CDR2 as SQIVND (reference sequence). The CDR3 runs 22 residues. This CDR3 reads CASSRGLSWGLAGGPNTGELFF. The CDR3 DNA reads as TGTGCCAGTAGTAGGGGACTCTCTTGGGGACTAGCGGGAGGGCCGAACACCGGGGAGCTGTTTTTT.

The chain uses TRBV5-1 and TRBJ2-1, with 8 bases lining up with TRBD1. V was pared by 4 bases and J by 5 bases, with 5 bases of the junction left unmatched. CDR1 SGHRS and CDR2 YFSETQ come from the germline V gene. The CDR3 is 14 amino acids. The CDR3 DNA reads TGCGCCAGCAGCCCCGGGACAGGAGACAATGAGCAGTTCTTC. This gives the protein CASSPGTGDNEQFF. Looking up the rest from reference TRBV5-1 and TRBJ2-1 gives the full variable domain: KAGVTQTPRYLIKTRGQQVTLSCSPISGHRSVSWYQQTPGQGLQFLFEYFSETQRNKGNFPGRFSGRQFSNSRSEMNVSTLELGDSALYLCASSPGTGDNEQFFGPGTRLTVL.

The rearrangement uses TRBV29-1 and TRBJ1-2; D remains ambiguous. This CDR3 is built from 18 residues. The V and J ends lost 6 bases and 8 bases respectively, with 34 bases between them. Germline CDR1 SQVTM, CDR2 ANQGSEA. The CDR3 sequence is CSVFDGLTGNGETRGYTF. Written as DNA, the CDR3 is TGCAGCGTCTTCGACGGCCTAACGGGGAACGGGGAAACAAGAGGCTACACCTTC.

V usage is TRBV4-1 and J usage is TRBJ2-7; 8 nucleotides line up with TRBD2. The V gene's germline CDR1 is MGHRA and CDR2 YSYEKL. With V trimmed by 1 base and J by 1 base, 6 bases remained unmatched. The CDR3 consists of 16 residues. CDR3 loop: CASSQGMREVSYEQYF. The CDR3 DNA follows: TGCGCCAGCAGCCAAGGTATGCGGGAGGTTTCCTACGAGCAGTACTTC.